These 5 T cell receptor beta chains share one sample of origin, sequenced in a study of somatic mutations in cytotoxic T cells in rheumatoid arthritis. Clones were read by immunoSEQ multiplex PCR, and TCRdb kept only the in-frame ones, dropping some. The table lists some 1,500 clones, over 75% of them singletons. Sequenced input: CD8+ T cells sorted from blood. Every receptor here comes from an adult with rheumatoid arthritis.

This chain uses TRBV4-3 with TRBJ2-3; no clear D gene. V was shortened by 0 bases and J by 0 bases, with 7 bases between the two germline ends. There are 15 residues in the CDR3. The germline V gene has CDR1 LGHNA and CDR2 YSLEER. CDR3 nucleotide sequence: TGCGCCAGCAGCCAAGATGTCGCTAGCACAGATACGCAGTATTTT. This translates into CASSQDVASTDTQYF.

This clone was observed a few times. J is TRBJ1-2 and V is TRBV9; tentative D call: TRBD1 (6 bases). The CDR3 loop spans 14 amino acids. V shed 3 bases and J shed 4 bases, with 13 bases lying between them. The V gene's germline CDR1 is SGDLS and CDR2 YYNGEE. The DNA for the CDR3 is TGTGCCAGCAGCGGAGTGACAGGCCTCTATGGCTACACCTTC. Protein product: CASSGVTGLYGYTF.

The rearrangement joins TRBV7-9 to TRBJ1-4; D may be TRBD1 (6 bases). The germline V gene has CDR1 SEHNR and CDR2 FQNEAQ (reference sequence). CDR3 length: 16 residues. The V and J ends lost 3 bases and 3 bases respectively, with 14 bases between them. For the CDR3, the DNA is TGTGCCAGCAGCTTCCCAGGGGTGGGTGCTAATGAAAAACTGTTTTTT. Encoded protein: CASSFPGVGANEKLFF.

The rearrangement joins TRBV7-8 to TRBJ2-4; 7 nucleotides line up with TRBD1. Germline CDR1 is SGHVS and CDR2 is FQNEAQ. CDR3 length: 17 residues. The V segment lost 1 base and the J segment 0 bases; nucleotides outside the gene matches: 6. CDR3: CASSLGDSSLAKNIQYF. DNA for the CDR3: TGTGCCAGCAGCTTAGGGGACAGTTCTCTAGCCAAAAACATTCAGTACTTC.

The CDR3: CASSFPGRSYEQYF. In DNA, the CDR3 is TGTGCCAGCAGCTTCCCTGGCAGATCCTACGAGCAGTACTTC. The rearrangement links TRBV5-6 to TRBJ2-7; no definite D call. This CDR3 is built from 14 residues. V lost 2 bases and J 1 base, leaving 10 bases between the germline ends. Germline CDR1 reads SGHDT; CDR2 reads YYEEEE.